A single sample is the source of the 5 T cell receptor beta chains below, sequenced in a study of T cell responses to AZD1222 COVID-19 vaccine (dated by TCRdb to about 2021). Library creation used the immunoSEQ multiplex PCR assay. Not all clones reach the TCRdb copy of this immuneACCESS table, which keeps in-frame sequences only. Checked studies attribute under half of the gap to unresolved V genes and leave the rest unexplained. The sample table records 100,000 to 150,000 clones; roughly 90% of these occur just once. Together, the top ten hold around 1.5% of the sample. The sample's time point, from its label and the paper: baseline before first vaccination. The sequenced sample was peripheral blood, obtained on day 0 of AZD1222 vaccination. Receptors originate from an adult in good health.

CDR3 nucleotides: TGTGCCAGCAGCGGGGGACAGGGGGCGTCGTACGAGCAGTACTTC. Amino acids: CASSGGQGASYEQYF. The genes are TRBV5-4 and TRBJ2-7; 12 bases match TRBD1. The V and J ends lost 4 bases and 4 bases, in that order; junction bases with no gene match: 6. The CDR3 contains 15 residues. In germline, CDR1 is SGHNT, CDR2 YYREEE (reference sequence).

This clone was detected only once. This chain joins TRBV14 and TRBJ1-6; D is unresolved. Germline CDR1 SGHDN, CDR2 FVKESK. V was pared by 5 bases and J by 7 bases, with 12 bases between. The CDR3 is made up of 14 amino acids. Here the CDR3 DNA reads TGTGCCAGCAGCGAAGTACCCGGAAATTCACCCCTCCACTTT. This sequence encodes CASSEVPGNSPLHF. Full variable domain (missing parts from reference TRBV14 and TRBJ1-6): EAGVTQFPSHSVIEKGQTVTLRCDPISGHDNLYWYRRVMGKEIKFLLHFVKESKQDESGMPNNRFLAERTGGTYSTLKVQPAELEDSGVYFCASSEVPGNSPLHFGNGTRLTVT.

The gene calls are TRBV7-3 and TRBJ1-2; 10 bases match TRBD1. V was clipped by 5 bases and J by 6 bases; unmatched bases: 9. This CDR3 spans 15 amino acids. Germline CDR1 and CDR2: SGHTA and FQGTGA. CDR3 sequence: CASSQWGQGINGYTF. The CDR3 DNA is TGTGCCAGCAGCCAATGGGGACAGGGGATTAATGGCTACACCTTC.

The CDR3 nucleotides are TGTGCCTGGGGTGCTAGCAACGCCTACAATGAGCAGTTCTTC. As protein: CAWGASNAYNEQFF. V and J are TRBV30 and TRBJ2-1, with D possibly matching TRBD2 (5 bases). The CDR3 length is 14 residues. V was pared by 5 bases and J by 2 bases, with 13 bases between. Germline CDR1 and CDR2: GTSNPN and SVGIG (reference sequence).

The V call is TRBV24-1, the J call TRBJ2-3; possible D gene TRBD2, 5 bases. Looked up from germline, CDR1 is KGHDR and CDR2 is SFDVKD. CDR3 length: 12 amino acids. V lost 4 bases, J lost 6 bases, and 7 bases lay in between. For the CDR3, the DNA is TGTGCCACCAGTGACAGAGGGGATACGCAGTATTTT. Translated, it gives CATSDRGDTQYF.